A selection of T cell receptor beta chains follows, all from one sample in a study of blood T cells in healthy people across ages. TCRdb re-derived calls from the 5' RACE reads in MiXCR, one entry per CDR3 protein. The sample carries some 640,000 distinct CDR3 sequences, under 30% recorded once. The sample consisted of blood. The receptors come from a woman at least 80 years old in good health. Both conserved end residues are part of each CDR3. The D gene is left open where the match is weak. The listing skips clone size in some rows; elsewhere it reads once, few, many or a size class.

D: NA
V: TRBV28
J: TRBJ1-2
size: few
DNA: TGTGCCAGCAGTCCGGAGAAGAACTATGGCTACACCTTC
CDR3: CASSPEKNYGYTF

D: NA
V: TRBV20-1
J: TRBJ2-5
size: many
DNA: TGCAGTGCTTTTCAAGAGACCCAGTACTTC
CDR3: CSAFQETQYF

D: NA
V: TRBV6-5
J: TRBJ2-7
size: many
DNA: TGTGCCAGCAGCCGTAGGGGAAACGAGCAGTACTTC
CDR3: CASSRRGNEQYF

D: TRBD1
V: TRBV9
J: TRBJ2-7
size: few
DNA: TGTGCCAGCAGCGTCCCGGGACAGGGGAGTCGTGGGGCCTACGAGCAGTACTTC
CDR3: CASSVPGQGSRGAYEQYF

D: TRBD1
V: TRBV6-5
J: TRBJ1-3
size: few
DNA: TGTGCCAGCAGTTTCCTCACTCCAGGGGGGTCCGGAAACACCATATATTTT
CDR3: CASSFLTPGGSGNTIYF

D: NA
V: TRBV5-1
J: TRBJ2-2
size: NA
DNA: TGCGCCAGCAGCTCTGACGCGAAGAACACCGGGGAGCTGTTGTTT
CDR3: CASSSDAKNTGELLF

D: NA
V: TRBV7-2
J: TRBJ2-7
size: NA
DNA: TGTGCCAGCAGCTTTTACGGGAGACTCCTTGAGCAGTACTTC
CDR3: CASSFYGRLLEQYF

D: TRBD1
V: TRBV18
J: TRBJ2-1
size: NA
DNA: TGTGCCAGCTCACCACCGAACAGGGGGGACAATGAGCAGTCCTTC
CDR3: CASSPPNRGDNEQSF

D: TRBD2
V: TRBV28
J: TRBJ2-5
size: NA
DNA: TGTGCCAGCAGTTTAAGGCTAGCGGGAGGTTTGGAGACCCAGTACTTC
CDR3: CASSLRLAGGLETQYF

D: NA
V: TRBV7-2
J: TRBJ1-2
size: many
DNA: TGTGCCAGCAGCTTAGCGCAGGGTCTCAGATATGGCTACACCTTC
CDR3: CASSLAQGLRYGYTF

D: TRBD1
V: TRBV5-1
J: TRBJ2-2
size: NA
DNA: TGCGCCAGCGCTAGGACAGGGGAAACCGGGGAGCTGTTTTTT
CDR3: CASARTGETGELFF

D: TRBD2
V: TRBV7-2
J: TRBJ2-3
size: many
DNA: TGTGCCAGCAGCTCTCGGGGGGTTGCGCAGTATTTT
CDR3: CASSSRGVAQYF

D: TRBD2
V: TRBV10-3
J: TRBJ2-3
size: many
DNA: TGTGCCATCAGTGAAGCTAGCGGGGGGTCCCGAGATACGCAGTATTTT
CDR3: CAISEASGGSRDTQYF

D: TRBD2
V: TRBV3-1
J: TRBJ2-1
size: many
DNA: TGTGCCAGCAGCCAAGATCTTGGTAGCGGGGTATACAATGAGCAGTTCTTC
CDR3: CASSQDLGSGVYNEQFF

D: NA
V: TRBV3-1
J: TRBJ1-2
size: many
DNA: TGTGCCAGCAGCCAGAACAGGAGGAACTATGGCTACACCTTC
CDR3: CASSQNRRNYGYTF

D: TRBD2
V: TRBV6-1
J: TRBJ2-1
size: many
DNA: TGTGCCAGCAGGGCAAGCGGGGGGTTCAAAAATGAGCAGTTCTTC
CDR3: CASRASGGFKNEQFF

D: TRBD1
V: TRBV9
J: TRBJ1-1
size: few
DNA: TGTGCCAGCAGCGTCCGGGACAGGCCGAACACTGAAGCTTTCTTT
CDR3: CASSVRDRPNTEAFF

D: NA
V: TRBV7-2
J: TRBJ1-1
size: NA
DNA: TGTGCCAGCAGCTTAGGGCGGTTAGGGCGGGTTAACACTGAAGCTTTCTTT
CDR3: CASSLGRLGRVNTEAFF

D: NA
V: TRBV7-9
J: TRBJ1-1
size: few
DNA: TGTGCCAGCAGACTCGCCGGGAGGACCACTGAAGCTTTCTTT
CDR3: CASRLAGRTTEAFF

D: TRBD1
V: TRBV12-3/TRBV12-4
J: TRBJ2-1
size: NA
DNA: TGTGCCAGCAGTTCGGACAGGCGTGGAGAGCAGTTCTTC
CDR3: CASSSDRRGEQFF

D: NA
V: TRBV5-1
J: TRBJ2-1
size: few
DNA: TGCGCCAGCAGCCCGACCGGATACGCCCTCCAAGAGACCCAGTTCTTC
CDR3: CASSPTGYALQETQFF

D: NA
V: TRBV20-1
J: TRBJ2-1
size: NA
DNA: TGCAGTGCTAGAGAGTATCCGGGGGCGATTGAGCAGTTCTTC
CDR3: CSAREYPGAIEQFF

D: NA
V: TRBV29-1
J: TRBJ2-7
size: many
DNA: TGCAGCGTAAGCCCCGGGACATATGAGCAGTACTTC
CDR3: CSVSPGTYEQYF

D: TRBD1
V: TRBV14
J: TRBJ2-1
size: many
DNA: TGTGCCAGCAGCGCGGGACAGGTTTACGGCAATGAGCAGTTCTTC
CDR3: CASSAGQVYGNEQFF

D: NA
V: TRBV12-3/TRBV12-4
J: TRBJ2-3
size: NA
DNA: TGTGCCAGCAGCCCGGGAGTGATCACAGATACGCAGTATTTT
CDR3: CASSPGVITDTQYF

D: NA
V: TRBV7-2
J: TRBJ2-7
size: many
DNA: TGTGCCAGCAGCTCCCAGTCTACCTACGAGCAGTACTTC
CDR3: CASSSQSTYEQYF

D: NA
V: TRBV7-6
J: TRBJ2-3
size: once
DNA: TGTGCCAGCAGCTTAGGGGGGCCTGGTAGCACAGATACGCAGTATTTT
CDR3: CASSLGGPGSTDTQYF

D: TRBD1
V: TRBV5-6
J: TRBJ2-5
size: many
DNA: TGTGCCAGCCGCCCTTGGACAGGGGGACAAGAGACCCAGTACTTC
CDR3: CASRPWTGGQETQYF

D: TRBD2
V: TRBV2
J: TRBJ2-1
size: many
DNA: TGTGCCAGCACCGAGGGGCGGGGGGCCAACAATGAGCAGTTCTTC
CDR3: CASTEGRGANNEQFF

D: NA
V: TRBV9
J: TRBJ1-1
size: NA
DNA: TGTGCCAGCAAAACCGGGACGGAGAACACTGAAGCTTTCTTT
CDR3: CASKTGTENTEAFF

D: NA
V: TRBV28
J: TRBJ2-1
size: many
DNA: TGTGCCAGCAGTTCTAATATGTACAATGAGCAGTTCTTC
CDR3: CASSSNMYNEQFF

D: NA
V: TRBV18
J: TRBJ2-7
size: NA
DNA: TGTGCCAGCTCACCTCAAGACAGACTTCTCTACGAGCAGTACTTC
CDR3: CASSPQDRLLYEQYF

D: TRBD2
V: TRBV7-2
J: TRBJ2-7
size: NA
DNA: TGTGCCAGCAGCTTTATGACTAGCGGGAGGAGCGAGCAGTACTTC
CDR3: CASSFMTSGRSEQYF

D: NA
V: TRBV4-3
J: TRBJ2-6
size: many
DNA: TGCGCCAGCAGCCAAGTTTTGGGGGGCTCTGGGGCCAACGTCCTGACTTTC
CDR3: CASSQVLGGSGANVLTF

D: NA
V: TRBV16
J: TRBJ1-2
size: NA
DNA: TGTGCCGGCAGCGAGAAGGGGGACTATGGCTACACCTTC
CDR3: CAGSEKGDYGYTF

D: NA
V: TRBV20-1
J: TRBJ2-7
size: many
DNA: TGCAGTGCAGGGGACGGCTACGAGCAGTACTTC
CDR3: CSAGDGYEQYF

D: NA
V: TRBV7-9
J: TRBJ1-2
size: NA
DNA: TGTGCCAGCAGCTTAGGATCAGGGAGGGACTATGGCTACACCTTC
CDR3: CASSLGSGRDYGYTF

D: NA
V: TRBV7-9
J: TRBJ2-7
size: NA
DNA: TGTGCCAGCAGCACGGACTACCACAATGAGCAGTACTTC
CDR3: CASSTDYHNEQYF

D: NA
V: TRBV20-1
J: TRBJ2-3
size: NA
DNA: TGCAGTGCTACTTCTAGCAGGGGGGCGGGAAATACGCAGTATTTT
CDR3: CSATSSRGAGNTQYF

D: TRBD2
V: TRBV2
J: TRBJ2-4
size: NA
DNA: TGTGCCAGCAGTGAAGAACTAGCGGGGGGTCTAGCCAAAAACATTCAGTACTTC
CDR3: CASSEELAGGLAKNIQYF

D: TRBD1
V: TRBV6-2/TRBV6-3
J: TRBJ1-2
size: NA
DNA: TGTGCCAGCAGCGTGGACAGGGTGGCCTATGGCTACACCTTC
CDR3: CASSVDRVAYGYTF

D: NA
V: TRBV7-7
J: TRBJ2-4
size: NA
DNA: TGTGCCAGCAGTAGAGACTGGGGAAACATTCAGTACTTC
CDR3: CASSRDWGNIQYF

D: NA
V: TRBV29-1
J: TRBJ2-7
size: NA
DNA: TGCAGCGTTCTTACCGGACACTACTACGAGCAGTACTTC
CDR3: CSVLTGHYYEQYF

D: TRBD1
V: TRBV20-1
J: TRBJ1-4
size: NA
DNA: TGCAGTGCATCGACAGGGGAAAATGAAAAACGGTTTTTT
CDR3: CSASTGENEKRFF

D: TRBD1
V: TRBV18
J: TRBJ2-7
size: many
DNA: TGTGCCAGCTCGACTAACGACAGGGACTACGAGCAGTACTTC
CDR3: CASSTNDRDYEQYF

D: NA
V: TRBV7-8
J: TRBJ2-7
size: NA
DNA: TGTGCCAGCAGCTCCCCATGGTCGGTCTACGAGCAGTACTTC
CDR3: CASSSPWSVYEQYF

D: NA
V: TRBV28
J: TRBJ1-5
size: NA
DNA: TGTGCCAGCAGTTCCCAGAATCAGCCCCAGCATTTT
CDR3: CASSSQNQPQHF

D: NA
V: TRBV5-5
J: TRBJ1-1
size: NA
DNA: TGTGCCAGCAGCGGGACTCTAATGAACACTGTAGCTTTCTTT
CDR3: CASSGTLMNTVAFF

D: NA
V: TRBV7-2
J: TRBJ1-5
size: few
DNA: TGTGCCAGCAGCTTAGCGACCTTGGGGTTTCAGCCCCAGCATTTT
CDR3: CASSLATLGFQPQHF

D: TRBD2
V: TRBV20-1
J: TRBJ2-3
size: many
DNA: TGCAGTGCCAGCTCACTAGCGGGGGTGGCGAGTACGCAGTATTTT
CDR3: CSASSLAGVASTQYF

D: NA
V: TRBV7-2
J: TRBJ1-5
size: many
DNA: TGTGCCAGCAGCAGGCCCCCCCTGCCCCAGCATTTT
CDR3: CASSRPPLPQHF

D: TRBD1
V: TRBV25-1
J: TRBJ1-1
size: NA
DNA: TGTGCCAGCAGTGCACAGGGGTTCCCTGAAGCTTTCTTT
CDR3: CASSAQGFPEAFF

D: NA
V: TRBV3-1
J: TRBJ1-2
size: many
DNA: TGTGCCAGCAGCCAAGATCTTCGGGGTAGGCGCGGCTACACCTTC
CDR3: CASSQDLRGRRGYTF

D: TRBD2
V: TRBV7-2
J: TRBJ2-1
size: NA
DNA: TGTGCCAGCAGCTTAGTGGCGGGGGAAAGGTACAATGAGCAGTTCTTC
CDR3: CASSLVAGERYNEQFF

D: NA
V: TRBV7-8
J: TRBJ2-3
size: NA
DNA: TGTGCCAGCAGCTCCCAAGGCACAGGCGAGAAATTTGAAGATACGCAGTATTTT
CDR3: CASSSQGTGEKFEDTQYF

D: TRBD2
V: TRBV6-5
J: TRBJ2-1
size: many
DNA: TGTGCCAGCAGTGGGACTAGCCCCCCCCATGAGCAGTTCTTC
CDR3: CASSGTSPPHEQFF

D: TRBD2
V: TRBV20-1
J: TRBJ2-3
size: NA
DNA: TGCAGTGCTAGGCCATCCTTGGGGGGGAGGTTAACAGATACGCAGTATTTT
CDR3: CSARPSLGGRLTDTQYF

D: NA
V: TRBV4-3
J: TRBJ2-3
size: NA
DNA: TGCGCCAGCAGCCAAAGATCCCCAGGGGCAGATACGCAGTATTTT
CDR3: CASSQRSPGADTQYF

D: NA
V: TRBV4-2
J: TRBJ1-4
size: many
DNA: TGTGCCAGCAGCCTCTTAGCAGAAAAACTGTTTTTT
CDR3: CASSLLAEKLFF

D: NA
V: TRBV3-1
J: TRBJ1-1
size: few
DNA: TGTGCCAGCAGCCAAGTCGGGGGGCCTGAAGCTTTCTTT
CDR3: CASSQVGGPEAFF